These T cell receptor beta chains were read from a single sample in a study of identical twins. Each CDR3 protein is one row after TCRdb ran MiXCR on the 5' RACE reads. Here the sample spans 1,800,000 or so distinct CDR3 sequences, roughly a third being singletons. Sequenced sample: cord blood. These receptors all come from a newborn girl in good health. Each CDR3 is given with its conserved first and last residue. A D gene is named only where the DNA matches it firmly. Part of the rows lack a size; the others show once, few, many or a class for expanded clones.

D,V,size,J,CDR3,DNA
-,TRBV29-1,many,TRBJ2-1,CSVEDLQGWSYNEQFF,TGCAGCGTTGAAGATTTGCAGGGTTGGTCCTACAATGAGCAGTTCTTC
TRBD2,TRBV9,-,TRBJ2-1,CARSVGAGAHNEQFF,TGTGCCCGCAGCGTGGGAGCGGGGGCCCACAATGAGCAGTTCTTC
-,TRBV7-2,-,TRBJ2-5,CASSPHGPKETQYF,TGTGCCAGCAGCCCCCACGGGCCCAAAGAGACCCAGTACTTC
TRBD1,TRBV5-5,-,TRBJ2-2,CASSQSWGQRSSGELFF,TGTGCCAGCAGCCAATCCTGGGGACAGAGGAGTTCCGGGGAGCTGTTTTTT
-,TRBV3-1,once,TRBJ2-3,CASSQGTWVTTDTQYF,TGTGCCAGCAGCCAGGGGACCTGGGTAACTACAGATACGCAGTATTTT
-,TRBV5-1,few,TRBJ2-5,CASSLLFNGNEQYF,TGCGCCAGCAGCTTGTTGTTTAACGGGAATGAGCAGTACTTC
-,TRBV2,-,TRBJ1-6,CASSADNSPLHF,TGTGCCAGCAGTGCCGATAATTCACCCCTCCACTTT
-,TRBV27,-,TRBJ2-1,CASKSGGEQFF,TGTGCCAGCAAGTCTGGAGGTGAGCAGTTCTTC
TRBD2,TRBV20-1,-,TRBJ2-4,CSSKGGGTNIQYF,TGCAGCTCTAAGGGCGGGGGGACAAACATTCAGTACTTC
-,TRBV12-3/TRBV12-4,-,TRBJ2-2,CASSFLGSYTGELFF,TGTGCCAGCAGTTTCCTGGGAAGTTACACCGGGGAGCTGTTTTTT
TRBD2,TRBV20-1,-,TRBJ2-5,CSASGLAGSQETQYF,TGCAGTGCTAGTGGTCTAGCGGGGAGTCAAGAGACCCAGTACTTC
-,TRBV11-2,-,TRBJ2-7,CASSLTRGTANEQYF,TGTGCCAGCAGCTTGACCAGGGGAACGGCCAATGAGCAGTACTTC
-,TRBV21-1,-,TRBJ1-4,CASSKDPGAHEKLFF,TGTGCCAGCAGCAAAGACCCTGGGGCTCATGAAAAACTGTTTTTT
-,TRBV5-1,many,TRBJ2-7,CASSLEPPYEQYF,TGCGCCAGCAGCTTGGAGCCTCCTTACGAGCAGTACTTC
TRBD2,TRBV20-1,-,TRBJ2-1,CSAQSGADNEQFF,TGCAGTGCCCAGAGCGGGGCAGACAATGAGCAGTTCTTC
-,TRBV19,-,TRBJ1-6,CASSIGGDNSPLHF,TGTGCCAGTAGTATTGGGGGAGATAATTCACCCCTCCACTTT
-,TRBV20-1,-,TRBJ1-2,CSESGNYGYTF,TGCAGTGAGTCAGGGAACTATGGCTACACCTTC
-,TRBV12-3/TRBV12-4,-,TRBJ2-3,CASTSSTALRTTDTQYF,TGTGCCAGCACCTCTTCCACCGCTTTGCGGACCACAGATACGCAGTATTTT
-,TRBV21-1,few,TRBJ2-7,CASSKKTWTSGRRTYEQYF,TGTGCCAGCAGCAAAAAAACTTGGACTAGCGGGAGGCGCACCTACGAGCAGTACTTC
TRBD2,TRBV13,-,TRBJ2-1,CASSFDREGAYNEQFF,TGTGCCAGCAGCTTCGATCGGGAGGGGGCCTACAATGAGCAGTTCTTC
-,TRBV27,many,TRBJ1-5,CASSPHEGFDQPQHF,TGTGCCAGCAGCCCACACGAGGGCTTTGATCAGCCCCAGCATTTT
-,TRBV28,-,TRBJ1-5,CASSLIGQGSNQPQHF,TGTGCCAGCAGTTTAATTGGGCAGGGAAGCAATCAGCCCCAGCATTTT
-,TRBV27,few,TRBJ1-2,CASSLSPGRGYTF,TGTGCCAGCAGTTTATCGCCAGGCCGTGGCTACACCTTC
-,TRBV12-3/TRBV12-4,few,TRBJ1-1,CASSWTSMNTEAFF,TGTGCCAGCAGTTGGACTTCGATGAACACTGAAGCTTTCTTT
-,TRBV7-2,few,TRBJ1-2,CASSLWPLQGSYTF,TGTGCCAGCAGCTTATGGCCCCTACAGGGTTCCTACACCTTC
TRBD1,TRBV28,few,TRBJ1-2,CASRTGTGVGYTF,TGTGCCAGCAGAACCGGGACAGGGGTCGGCTACACCTTC
-,TRBV27,many,TRBJ2-5,CASSLFGSLEETQYF,TGTGCCAGCAGTTTATTCGGCAGCCTTGAAGAGACCCAGTACTTC
-,TRBV7-9,few,TRBJ2-5,CASTEQGMIKETQYF,TGTGCCAGCACCGAACAGGGAATGATCAAGGAGACCCAGTACTTC
-,TRBV20-1,-,TRBJ2-5,CSASLSGTAATNEQYF,TGCAGTGCTAGCCTCTCCGGGACTGCCGCCACCAATGAGCAGTACTTC
-,TRBV2,-,TRBJ2-7,CASSHQTGTSCEQYF,TGTGCCAGCAGTCACCAGACGGGGACCTCCTGCGAGCAGTACTTC
TRBD2,TRBV5-1,-,TRBJ2-3,CASSPRGTSGILRFTDTQYF,TGCGCCAGCAGCCCACGAGGGACTAGCGGGATCCTTAGATTCACAGATACGCAGTATTTT
-,TRBV11-2,-,TRBJ2-1,CASSSVDSSYNEQFF,TGTGCCAGCAGCTCCGTCGACAGCTCCTACAATGAGCAGTTCTTC
TRBD1,TRBV19,-,TRBJ2-7,CASSIRQGLREQYF,TGTGCCAGTAGTATCCGACAGGGCCTACGCGAGCAGTACTTC
-,TRBV6-2/TRBV6-3,few,TRBJ2-3,CASSYEAGADTQYF,TGTGCCAGCAGTTACGAGGCAGGGGCAGATACGCAGTATTTT
TRBD1,TRBV20-1,-,TRBJ2-5,CSRQGKQETQYF,TGCAGTCGACAGGGTAAACAAGAGACCCAGTACTTC
-,TRBV6-1,-,TRBJ1-1,CASRQAGRGEAFF,TGTGCCAGCAGACAGGCAGGGCGGGGTGAAGCTTTCTTT
TRBD2,TRBV4-1,many,TRBJ2-7,CASSQDGTSSYEQYF,TGTGCCAGCAGCCAAGATGGGACTAGCTCCTACGAGCAGTACTTC
-,TRBV13,-,TRBJ2-2,CASSFGRTGELFF,TGTGCCAGCAGCTTTGGGCGGACCGGGGAGCTGTTTTTT
-,TRBV21-1,-,TRBJ2-1,CASSKERQGLAKLYNEQFF,TGTGCCAGCAGCAAAGAAAGACAGGGCCTAGCGAAACTTTACAATGAGCAGTTCTTC